This TCR beta chain was sequenced during a study of blood T cell repertoires in COVID-19. Study-wide background: The United States, Italy and Spain supplied acute and convalescent COVID-19 samples. In each case, the material was cDNA or gDNA derived from T cells, B-cell-depleted T cells, or PBMCs.

The authors' processing: Reference gene primer amplification in the assay estimated nucleated cell counts. Here immunoSEQ multiplex PCR was the method, and the copy in TCRdb shows in-frame clones only, minus some. V and J calls and clone size come straight from that table; D and trimming were deduced from the DNA. Among 160,000 or so clones listed, 70% to 90% were seen once. The sample was peripheral blood. The receptor comes from a man aged 35 to 55 with acute or convalescent COVID-19.

The CDR3 sequence: CASKTSGGGDTQYF. In DNA, the CDR3 is TGTGCCAGCAAGACTAGCGGGGGAGGGGATACGCAGTATTTT. The chain combines TRBV6-5 with TRBJ2-3; 12 bases match TRBD2. The V gene's germline CDR1 is MNHEY and CDR2 SVGAGI. The CDR3 loop spans 14 amino acids. Trimming cost V 7 bases and J 6 bases; bases outside gene matches: 5.